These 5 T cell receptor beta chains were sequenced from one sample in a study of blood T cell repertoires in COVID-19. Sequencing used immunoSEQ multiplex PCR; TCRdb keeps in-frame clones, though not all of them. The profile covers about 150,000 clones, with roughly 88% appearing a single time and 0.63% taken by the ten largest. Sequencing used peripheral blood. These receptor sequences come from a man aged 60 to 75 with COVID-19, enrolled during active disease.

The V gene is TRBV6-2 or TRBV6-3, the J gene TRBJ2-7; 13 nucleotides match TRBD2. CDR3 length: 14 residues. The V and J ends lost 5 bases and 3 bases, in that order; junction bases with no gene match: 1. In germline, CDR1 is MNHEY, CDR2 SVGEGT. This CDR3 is CASSRTSGSYEQYF. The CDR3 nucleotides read TGTGCCAGCAGTCGGACTAGCGGGAGCTACGAGCAGTACTTC.

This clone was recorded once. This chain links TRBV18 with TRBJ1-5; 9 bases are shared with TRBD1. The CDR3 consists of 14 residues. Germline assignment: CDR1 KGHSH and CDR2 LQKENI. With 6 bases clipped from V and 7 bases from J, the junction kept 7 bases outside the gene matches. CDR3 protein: CASSRTGDVQPQHF. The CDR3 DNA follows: TGTGCCAGCTCCCGGACAGGGGACGTCCAGCCCCAGCATTTT.

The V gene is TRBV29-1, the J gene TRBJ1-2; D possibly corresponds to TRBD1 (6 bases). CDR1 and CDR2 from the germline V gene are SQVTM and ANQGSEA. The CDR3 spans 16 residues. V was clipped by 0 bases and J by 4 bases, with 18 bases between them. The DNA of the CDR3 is TGCAGCGTTGAAGATTTCCCCAGGGGTATTGGCTATGGCTACACCTTC. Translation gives CSVEDFPRGIGYGYTF.

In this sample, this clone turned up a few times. CDR3 amino acids: CASSLESVAGELFF. CDR3 DNA sequence: TGTGCCAGCAGCTTAGAAAGCGTGGCCGGGGAGCTGTTTTTT. The chain joins TRBV13 to TRBJ2-2; D gene ambiguous. This CDR3 is 14 amino acids long. With 1 base removed from V and 6 bases from J, the gap between germline ends came to 9 bases. The germline V gene has CDR1 PRHDT and CDR2 FYEKMQ (reference sequence).

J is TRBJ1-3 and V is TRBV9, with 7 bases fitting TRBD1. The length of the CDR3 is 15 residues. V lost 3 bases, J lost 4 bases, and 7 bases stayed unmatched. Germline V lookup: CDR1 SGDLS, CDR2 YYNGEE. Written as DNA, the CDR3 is TGTGCCAGCAGCGCTCGACAGGGCGCCGGAAACACCATATATTTT. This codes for CASSARQGAGNTIYF.